This passage covers 20 T cell receptor beta chains from one sample sequenced in a study of T cells expressing NK-cell markers. Each CDR3 protein gets one entry in TCRdb, which reprocessed the 5' RACE reads and gives no DNA. The sample has about 300,000 distinct CDR3 sequences. The sample consisted of blood T cells: a sorted CD56 or NKG2C T cell subset, CD4+ or CD8+ T cells, or bulk PBMC T cells (not recorded which). These receptor sequences come from a woman between 18 and 70 years old in good health.

This chain connects TRBV12-3 or TRBV12-4 to TRBJ1-2; TCRdb selects TRBD1, and the lack of DNA leaves this call unchecked. The CDR3 runs to 12 residues. The CDR3 sequence is CASTPLGGGYTF.

The chain recombines TRBV29-1 with TRBJ2-1; with no DNA, the TCRdb D assignment of TRBD2 cannot be verified. The CDR3 loop spans 14 amino acids. Germline-derived CDR1 and CDR2 are SQVTM and ANQGSEA. The CDR3 spells CSVEFGGAQDEQFF.

The V and J genes are TRBV5-5 and TRBJ1-1. Germline values: CDR1 SGHKS, CDR2 YYEKEE (reference sequence). CDR3 length equals 14 residues. CDR3 sequence reads: CASSLQPVNTEAFF.

The chain has TRBV6-2 or TRBV6-3 and TRBJ1-5; without DNA, the TCRdb call of TRBD1 cannot be checked. The germline V gene has CDR1 MNHEY and CDR2 SVGEGT. The CDR3 extends over 14 amino acids. The CDR3: CASSYPAGVEPQHF.

V and J are TRBV9 and TRBJ2-7; no DNA is available, so the TRBD1 call from TCRdb remains unchecked. Germline V gives CDR1 SGDLS, CDR2 YYNGEE. The CDR3 runs to 14 residues. The CDR3 loop is CASSGGTGGYEQYF.

The gene calls are TRBV5-1 and TRBJ2-2; there is no DNA to check the TCRdb D call of TRBD2. CDR3 size: 13 residues. CDR1 is SGHRS and CDR2 is YFSETQ in the germline V gene. CDR3 region: CASSFPPSGELFF. Variable domain in full (rest from reference TRBV5-1 and TRBJ2-2): KAGVTQTPRYLIKTRGQQVTLSCSPISGHRSVSWYQQTPGQGLQFLFEYFSETQRNKGNFPGRFSGRQFSNSRSEMNVSTLELGDSALYLCASSFPPSGELFFGEGSRLTVL.

The V gene is TRBV5-1, the J gene TRBJ2-2; TCRdb names TRBD1, which stays unverified in the absence of DNA. CDR1 and CDR2 from the germline V gene are SGHRS and YFSETQ. This CDR3 contains 14 residues. The CDR3 spells CASSTGTATLQLFF.

The chain employs TRBV30 and TRBJ2-3; no DNA is available, so the TRBD2 call from TCRdb remains unchecked. The CDR3 has 15 amino acids. CDR1 is GTSNPN and CDR2 is SVGIG in the germline V gene (reference sequence). The CDR3: CAWSVAGGPTDTQYF.

This chain's CDR3 is CASSADHSPNTEAFF. The chain has TRBV25-1 and TRBJ1-1. The germline gives CDR1 MGHDK, CDR2 SYGVNS. The CDR3 is 15 amino acids.

The V call is TRBV10-3, the J call TRBJ2-3. CDR1 and CDR2 (germline): ENHRY, SYGVKD. The CDR3 contains 12 residues. This chain's CDR3 is CAISEVTDTQYF.

The chain employs TRBV11-2 and TRBJ2-7. The CDR3 sequence is 20 residues long. The germline V gene has CDR1 SGHAT and CDR2 FQNNGV. The CDR3: CASSLHLGVGWGINNYEQYF.

The J gene is TRBJ1-2, the V gene TRBV12-3 or TRBV12-4; the TRBD1 assignment by TCRdb is unverifiable without DNA. This CDR3 spans 15 amino acids. CDR3 region: CASSPGGQGNYGYTF.

The V and J genes are TRBV23-1 and TRBJ2-1; TCRdb reports TRBD1, a call that lacks DNA to check it against. TRBV23-1 is known as an ORF, though its function is uncertain. The length of the CDR3 is 12 residues. The CDR3 reads CASSLGGDEQFF.

The chain employs TRBV14 and TRBJ2-2; TCRdb's D gene call, TRBD1, goes unchecked for lack of DNA. From germline, CDR1 is SGHDN and CDR2 FVKESK. The CDR3 has 14 residues. CDR3: CASSHRQYTGELFF.

The gene calls are TRBV20-1 and TRBJ1-2. From germline, CDR1 is DFQATT and CDR2 SNEGSKA (reference sequence). There are 13 residues in the CDR3. CDR3 loop: CSAMRQDLYGYTF.

The chain carries TRBV20-1 and TRBJ1-1; TCRdb selects TRBD1, and the lack of DNA leaves this call unchecked. The CDR3 sequence is 13 residues long. Germline CDR1 reads DFQATT; CDR2 reads SNEGSKA (reference sequence). This chain's CDR3 is CSARGQMNTEAFF.

The chain joins TRBV19 to TRBJ2-3; the D gene TCRdb calls, TRBD2, cannot be checked with no DNA. Germline CDR1 and CDR2: LNHDA and SQIVND (reference sequence). CDR3 length: 18 amino acids. The CDR3 loop is CASSLGLAGAPITDTQYF.

The rearrangement uses TRBV7-2 and TRBJ2-7. Germline CDR1 reads SGHTA; CDR2 reads FQGNSA. This CDR3 contains 16 residues. CDR3 sequence reads: CASSLSFLGGAYEQYF. Full variable domain (rest looked up from reference TRBV7-2 and TRBJ2-7): GAGVSQSPSNKVTEKGKDVELRCDPISGHTALYWYRQSLGQGLEFLIYFQGNSAPDKSGLPSDRFSAERTGGSVSTLTIQRTQQEDSAVYLCASSLSFLGGAYEQYFGPGTRLTVT.

The chain couples TRBV7-9 to TRBJ2-2. The CDR3 is made up of 17 amino acids. CDR1 SEHNR and CDR2 FQNEAQ come from the germline V gene (reference sequence). CDR3 residues: CASSLGRTVGDTGELFF.

The rearrangement joins TRBV28 to TRBJ2-7. Germline loops: CDR1 MDHEN, CDR2 SYDVKM. The CDR3 has 12 amino acids. CDR3 sequence: CASSSSWYEQYF.